These 30 T cell receptor beta chains were sequenced from one sample in a study of TIL therapy for anti-PD-1-resistant metastatic lung cancer. The time point denotes: pre-treatment sample, taken before nivolumab and TIL therapy. The libraries were made with immunoSEQ v3. Assay: immunoSEQ multiplex PCR; the TCRdb copy retains only in-frame clones and omits some. The sample consists of roughly 60,000 clones, around 87% of them appearing once. The input for sequencing was blood, taken at baseline. All receptors come from a person aged 25 to 85 with non-small cell lung cancer.

The chain employs TRBV10-1 and TRBJ2-2; a weak D match, TRBD1 (6 bases). The CDR3 is 17 residues long. Trimming removed 4 bases at V and 2 bases at J, with 17 bases between. Germline-derived CDR1 and CDR2 are WNHNN and SYGVQD (reference sequence). In nucleotides, the CDR3 is TGCGCCAGCAGTGGGGTTTCGGACAGAGGAAACACCGGGGAGCTGTTTTTT. It yields the protein CASSGVSDRGNTGELFF.

This chain connects TRBV20-1 to TRBJ1-2; D call uncertain. V was clipped by 3 bases and J by 8 bases, with 10 bases between them. Per germline, CDR1 DFQATT and CDR2 SNEGSKA (reference sequence). The CDR3 is 11 amino acids. CDR3: CSASIGRGYTF. In DNA, the CDR3 is TGCAGTGCTAGTATCGGACGGGGCTACACCTTC.

The chain is built from TRBV4-1 and TRBJ1-1; D gene uncertain. The germline CDR1 and CDR2 sequences are MGHRA and YSYEKL. V was cut by 0 bases and J by 1 base, with 30 bases left in between. CDR3 length: 22 residues. The CDR3 loop reads CASSQDEGGPPSPGLGNTEAFF. CDR3 DNA: TGCGCCAGCAGCCAAGATGAGGGCGGGCCCCCTTCCCCCGGTCTAGGGAACACTGAAGCTTTCTTT.

This clone was seen only once. The chain has TRBV11-1 and TRBJ2-2, with no clear D. Trimming stripped 2 bases from V and 6 bases from J, with 4 bases between. This CDR3 has 12 amino acids. Germline V gene lookup returns CDR1 SGHAT and CDR2 FQDESV (reference sequence). The CDR3 sequence is CASSLLPGELFF. CDR3 bases: TGTGCCAGCAGCTTACTACCCGGGGAGCTGTTTTTT.

The V and J genes are TRBV27 and TRBJ1-2; 8 bases align to TRBD1. Germline loops: CDR1 MNHEY, CDR2 SMNVEV (reference sequence). With 5 bases clipped from V and 2 bases from J, the junction kept 13 bases outside the gene matches. This CDR3 comprises 17 residues. The CDR3, as DNA: TGTGCCAGCAGTCCCGACGGACAGGGTATTCGAAACTATGGCTACACCTTC. Its protein product is CASSPDGQGIRNYGYTF.

V and J are TRBV18 and TRBJ2-3; D gene ambiguous. The CDR3 is 15 residues long. V dropped 2 bases and J dropped 1 base, with 10 bases sitting between them. Germline V gene lookup returns CDR1 KGHSH and CDR2 LQKENI. The DNA for the CDR3 is TGTGCCAGCTCACCAGGGCCGGTAGGCACAGATACGCAGTATTTT. It encodes CASSPGPVGTDTQYF.

The J gene is TRBJ2-3, the V gene TRBV7-9, with D unresolved. Trimming removed 1 base at V and 4 bases at J, with 6 bases between. Germline CDR1 and CDR2: SEHNR and FQNEAQ (reference sequence). The CDR3 spans 13 residues. For the CDR3, the DNA is TGTGCCAGCAGCTTAGGCGTCGCAGATACGCAGTATTTT. It encodes CASSLGVADTQYF.

The CDR3 here is CASSNVGELAFF. The CDR3 coding sequence is TGTGCCAGCAGTAATGTTGGGGAACTTGCTTTCTTT. This chain connects TRBV6-5 to TRBJ1-1; D not certain. Germline V gives CDR1 MNHEY, CDR2 SVGAGI. Trimming cost V 5 bases and J 11 bases, with 15 bases left between them. The CDR3 totals 12 residues.

This clone appeared once. V usage is TRBV6-1 and J usage is TRBJ2-3; 9 bases fit TRBD2. CDR1 is MNHNS, CDR2 SASEGT, per germline. The V segment lost 2 bases and the J segment 3 bases; nucleotides outside the gene matches: 12. The CDR3 covers 18 residues. CDR3 protein: CASSETGASGVRTDTQYF. CDR3 nucleotides: TGTGCCAGCAGTGAAACGGGGGCTAGCGGGGTGCGGACAGATACGCAGTATTTT.

CDR3 in amino acids: CASSTAVRVGGSYEQYF. DNA of the CDR3: TGTGCCAGCAGTACCGCCGTTAGGGTGGGGGGCTCCTACGAGCAGTACTTC. The gene calls are TRBV7-2 and TRBJ2-7, with a weak D call TRBD2 (6 bases). CDR1 is SGHTA, CDR2 FQGNSA, per germline. The CDR3 spans 17 residues. Trimming removed 6 bases from V and 0 bases from J, with 21 bases in between.

The J gene is TRBJ2-3, the V gene TRBV3-1 (or the pseudogene TRBV3-2), with D perhaps matching TRBD2 (6 bases). The V and J ends lost 4 bases and 6 bases respectively, with 11 bases between them. The CDR3 length is 13 residues. Germline V lookup: CDR1 LGHDT, CDR2 YNNKEL (reference sequence). The CDR3 region has the DNA TGTGCCAGCAGCCTACGCGGGGCCGATACGCAGTATTTT. Its protein is CASSLRGADTQYF.

The chain is built from TRBV27 and TRBJ2-7, with TRBD1 identical over 8 bases. Losses at the gene ends were 4 bases for V and 2 bases for J; bases not matched to a gene: 4. The CDR3 spans 14 residues. Germline assignment: CDR1 MNHEY and CDR2 SMNVEV (reference sequence). CDR3 bases: TGTGCCAGCAGTTCCAGGACAGGGCCCTACGAGCAGTACTTC. Protein: CASSSRTGPYEQYF.

The rearrangement uses TRBV27 and TRBJ2-7; 7 nucleotides match TRBD1. V shed 1 base, J shed 3 bases, and the junction held 3 bases outside the gene matches. The length of the CDR3 is 14 residues. The germline V gene has CDR1 MNHEY and CDR2 SMNVEV (reference sequence). CDR3 protein: CASSLFRDSYEQYF. CDR3 in DNA: TGTGCCAGCAGTTTATTCCGGGACAGCTACGAGCAGTACTTC.

CDR3 amino acids: CASSLNGGARRGGYTF. The CDR3 DNA reads TGTGCCAGCAGCTTAAATGGGGGGGCGCGAAGGGGCGGCTACACCTTC. The chain is built from TRBV28 and TRBJ1-2, with TRBD1 as a possible D gene (6 bases). Looked up from germline, CDR1 is MDHEN and CDR2 is SYDVKM. The germline V and J ends were trimmed by 6 bases and 8 bases, with 25 bases remaining between them. The CDR3 has 16 amino acids.

J is TRBJ2-7 and V is TRBV28; the match to TRBD1 covers 11 bases. The germline V gene encodes CDR1 MDHEN and CDR2 SYDVKM. With V trimmed by 6 bases and J by 3 bases, 4 bases remained unmatched. CDR3 length equals 14 residues. CDR3: CASRGGQGVYEQYF. DNA for the CDR3: TGTGCCAGCAGGGGGGGACAGGGGGTCTACGAGCAGTACTTC.

The rearrangement joins TRBV7-7 to TRBJ2-5; 13 nucleotides align to TRBD2. The V gene end was trimmed by 1 base and the J gene end by 5 bases; junction bases not matched to a gene: 4. The V gene's germline CDR1 is SSHAT and CDR2 FNYEAQ (reference sequence). The CDR3 loop spans 16 amino acids. The chain's CDR3 is CASSLGLAGGGETQYF. DNA of the CDR3: TGTGCCAGCAGCTTAGGACTAGCGGGAGGTGGCGAGACCCAGTACTTC.

The chain couples TRBV7-6 to TRBJ2-2; 9 bases match TRBD2. The CDR3 totals 17 residues. Germline CDR1 reads SGHVS; CDR2 reads FNYEAQ. V lost 2 bases, J lost 6 bases, and 10 bases stayed unmatched. The CDR3 DNA reads TGTGCCAGCAGCTTAACTCCGGTAGCGGGAGCCGCCGGGGAGCTGTTTTTT. Translation: CASSLTPVAGAAGELFF.

CDR3 DNA: TGTGCCAGCAGCCAAGAGCCCTTTACCATTAACACCTTC. It specifies CASSQEPFTINTF. The chain links TRBV3-1 (or the pseudogene TRBV3-2) to TRBJ1-2, with D uncertain. V was shortened by 0 bases and J by 12 bases, with 14 bases between the two germline ends. Germline V lookup: CDR1 LGHDT, CDR2 YNNKEL (reference sequence). CDR3 length: 13 amino acids.

The rearrangement links TRBV10-3 to TRBJ1-2; D is possibly TRBD1 (5 bases). CDR1 and CDR2 (germline): ENHRY, SYGVKD. This CDR3 contains 16 residues. Between the trimmed V and J ends, which lost 4 bases and 0 bases, there was a span of 15 bases. CDR3 loop: CAISGLTALANYGYTF. The CDR3, as DNA: TGTGCCATCAGTGGATTGACAGCTCTAGCTAACTATGGCTACACCTTC.

The chain links TRBV20-1 to TRBJ2-1; the D gene is possibly TRBD1 (6 bases). The CDR3 has 10 residues. Trimming shortened V by 6 bases and J by 6 bases, and 6 bases separated the two germline ends. From germline, CDR1 is DFQATT and CDR2 SNEGSKA (reference sequence). CDR3 sequence: CSAGGNEQFF. As DNA, the CDR3 is TGCAGTGCAGGGGGCAATGAGCAGTTCTTC.

The rearrangement uses TRBV15 and TRBJ1-5; D uncertain. CDR3 length: 12 amino acids. Germline CDR1 and CDR2: LNHNV and YYDKDF (reference sequence). V was trimmed by 4 bases and J by 6 bases, leaving 7 bases between them. The CDR3 DNA is TGTGCCACCAGCATATGGGGTCAGCCCCAGCATTTT. Translated, it gives CATSIWGQPQHF. Looking up the rest from reference TRBV15 and TRBJ1-5 gives the full variable domain: DAMVIQNPRYQVTQFGKPVTLSCSQTLNHNVMYWYQQKSSQAPKLLFHYYDKDFNNEADTPDNFQSRRPNTSFCFLDIRSPGLGDTAMYLCATSIWGQPQHFGDGTRLSIL.

In this sample, this clone turned up a few times. The chain carries TRBV19 and TRBJ1-5; 9 bases align to TRBD1. The CDR3 spans 12 residues. Germline V CDR1 and CDR2: LNHDA, SQIVND (reference sequence). V lost 6 bases and J lost 9; bases outside the gene matches: 3. CDR3 region: CASRQGARPQHF. CDR3 DNA sequence: TGTGCCAGTAGACAGGGGGCACGGCCCCAGCATTTT.

The chain is built from TRBV6-6 and TRBJ1-1; D perhaps matches TRBD1 (5 bases). This CDR3 comprises 13 residues. Per the germline V gene, CDR1 is MNHNY and CDR2 is SVGAGI (reference sequence). V lost 7 bases to trimming and J lost 5 bases, with 14 bases between them. The CDR3 DNA reads as TGTGCCAGCACCCTTACAGGTCGAACTGAAGCTTTCTTT. Translating it yields CASTLTGRTEAFF.

J is TRBJ2-2 and V is TRBV18; a weak D match, TRBD1 (6 bases). V lost 6 bases and J 4 bases, leaving 21 bases between the germline ends. In germline, CDR1 is KGHSH, CDR2 LQKENI. CDR3 size: 17 residues. The CDR3 region is CASSSRDQGLSTGELFF. The DNA for the CDR3 is TGTGCCAGCTCTTCTCGGGATCAGGGGCTGAGCACCGGGGAGCTGTTTTTT.

The chain combines TRBV7-3 with TRBJ2-7; 8 bases are shared with TRBD1. CDR3 length: 15 residues. The V and J ends lost 6 bases and 2 bases, in that order; junction bases with no gene match: 9. CDR1 SGHTA and CDR2 FQGTGA come from the germline V gene. Here the CDR3 reads CASRIVGTGTYEQYF. Here the CDR3 DNA reads TGTGCCAGCAGGATCGTGGGGACAGGAACCTACGAGCAGTACTTC.

The rearrangement links TRBV3-1 (or the pseudogene TRBV3-2) to TRBJ2-3; D unclear. CDR3 length equals 15 residues. Germline loops: CDR1 LGHDT, CDR2 YNNKEL (reference sequence). V gave up 3 bases and J gave up 2 bases, with 12 bases separating them. The CDR3 bases are TGTGCCAGCAGCCAGGTGGGCCAAGACACAGATACGCAGTATTTT. It yields the protein CASSQVGQDTDTQYF.

There are a few counts of this clone. The CDR3 sequence is CAAPWGQPLHF. Written as DNA, the CDR3 is TGTGCCGCCCCGTGGGGTCAACCCCTCCACTTT. The chain employs TRBV24-1 and TRBJ1-6, with D hard to call. CDR1 is KGHDR, CDR2 SFDVKD, per germline. The CDR3 sequence is 11 residues long. The V gene lost 12 bases and the J gene lost 12 bases, with 14 bases spanning the gap.

J is TRBJ1-2 and V is TRBV27; maybe TRBD1 (5 bases). The germline gives CDR1 MNHEY, CDR2 SMNVEV (reference sequence). The CDR3 is 14 residues long. Trimming cost V 6 bases and J 2 bases, with 13 bases left between them. The CDR3 coding sequence is TGTGCCAGCAGCCCCAGTGGGGGGAACTATGGCTACACCTTC. It translates to CASSPSGGNYGYTF.

This rearrangement joins TRBV6-5 to TRBJ1-3, with a tentative D call TRBD1 (5 bases). The CDR3 runs to 11 residues. Germline V gene data show CDR1 as MNHEY and CDR2 as SVGAGI. In DNA form, the CDR3 reads TGTGCTACCCGGACAGGAAACACCATATATTTT. Translated, it gives CATRTGNTIYF.

The chain couples TRBV30 to TRBJ2-7; D tentatively reads TRBD1 or TRBD2 (5 bases each). V was pared by 2 bases and J by 2 bases, with 16 bases between. CDR1 and CDR2 from the germline V gene are GTSNPN and SVGIG (reference sequence). This CDR3 is built from 15 residues. CDR3 nucleotide sequence: TGTGCCTGGAGTCTAGGGGCGGGCCCAGCCTACGAGCAGTACTTC. As protein: CAWSLGAGPAYEQYF.